These 9 T cell receptor beta chains originate from one sample sequenced in a study of blood T cell repertoires in COVID-19. Assay used: immunoSEQ multiplex PCR; TCRdb lists only in-frame clones, some missing. The data hold 200,000 to 250,000 clones, with approximately 83% observed a single time. The specimen was PBMCs or T cells enriched from blood (not recorded which). These receptors originate from a woman between 50 and 59 years old who had been exposed to COVID-19.

This clone came up once. The rearrangement uses TRBV7-8 and TRBJ1-1; possibly TRBD1 for D (6 bases). Germline loops: CDR1 SGHVS, CDR2 FQNEAQ. V lost 8 bases to trimming and J lost 1 base, with 14 bases between them. The CDR3 length is 14 residues. This CDR3 reads CASSQAGENTEAFF. The CDR3 bases are TGTGCCAGCTCCCAGGCAGGGGAGAACACTGAAGCTTTCTTT.

The gene calls are TRBV6-1 and TRBJ2-1; the match to TRBD2 covers 8 bases. V was pared by 3 bases and J by 6 bases, with 10 bases of the junction left unmatched. There are 16 residues in the CDR3. The germline gives CDR1 MNHNS, CDR2 SASEGT. The CDR3: CASSDPWRGDLNEQFF. The CDR3 bases are TGTGCCAGCAGTGATCCCTGGCGGGGGGACCTCAATGAGCAGTTCTTC.

As DNA, the CDR3 is TGTGCCAGCAGCGACTCGGGACAGGGAAGGGTGGCTTTCTTT. Encoded protein: CASSDSGQGRVAFF. The chain combines TRBV6-5 with TRBJ1-1; 9 bases agree with TRBD1. This CDR3 region has 14 residues. Losses at the gene ends were 6 bases for V and 11 bases for J; bases not matched to a gene: 13. From germline, CDR1 is MNHEY and CDR2 SVGAGI.

The chain joins TRBV3-1 (or the pseudogene TRBV3-2) to TRBJ2-2, with D unclear. V gave up 5 bases and J gave up 6 bases, with 16 bases separating them. The CDR3 length is 15 residues. Germline V CDR1 and CDR2: LGHDT, YNNKEL (reference sequence). The CDR3 DNA sequence: TGTGCCAGCAGCTCCGGGTCCAGCCTCCCCGGGGAGCTGTTTTTT. Translated, it gives CASSSGSSLPGELFF.

The rearrangement links TRBV30 to TRBJ1-1; D not certain. V was shortened by 4 bases and J by 4 bases, with 16 bases between the two germline ends. The CDR3 runs to 14 residues. Germline V gene sequence: CDR1 GTSNPN, CDR2 SVGIG (reference sequence). This CDR3 is CAWTRDERSTEAFF. The CDR3 DNA reads TGTGCCTGGACCCGGGATGAGAGGAGCACTGAAGCTTTCTTT.

The genes are TRBV24-1 and TRBJ2-5, with 13 nucleotides matching TRBD2. The CDR3 contains 14 residues. The germline V gene has CDR1 KGHDR and CDR2 SFDVKD. Trimming cost V 7 bases and J 4 bases; bases outside gene matches: 2. CDR3 sequence reads: CATSRTSGGETQYF. The CDR3 DNA is TGTGCCACCAGCAGGACTAGCGGGGGAGAGACCCAGTACTTC.

This clone was counted only a few times. The chain is built from TRBV2 and TRBJ2-5; the D gene is possibly TRBD2 (6 bases). The CDR3 spans 14 residues. Germline V gene data show CDR1 as SNHLY and CDR2 as FYNNEI. V lost 5 bases and J lost 2, with 12 bases in between. The CDR3 here is CASSRGLRQETQYF. CDR3 coding DNA: TGTGCCAGCAGTAGGGGACTGCGGCAAGAGACCCAGTACTTC.

The chain combines TRBV20-1 with TRBJ1-1, with 9 bases matching TRBD1. The V segment lost 3 bases and the J segment 0 bases; nucleotides outside the gene matches: 11. Germline CDR1 DFQATT, CDR2 SNEGSKA (reference sequence). The CDR3 has 17 residues. The CDR3 protein is CSASWGQGRGVNTEAFF. Here the CDR3 DNA reads TGCAGTGCTAGTTGGGGACAGGGTAGAGGAGTGAACACTGAAGCTTTCTTT.

This clone has a handful of counts. The chain is built from TRBV19 and TRBJ1-5; tentatively, D is TRBD1 (5 bases). Germline-derived CDR1 and CDR2 are LNHDA and SQIVND (reference sequence). V dropped 1 base and J dropped 6 bases, with 13 bases sitting between them. CDR3 size: 15 residues. As DNA, the CDR3 is TGTGCCAGTAGTATAGGGGGTAGGGGAGGTCAGCCCCAGCATTTT. Its protein product is CASSIGGRGGQPQHF.